The 24 T cell receptor beta chains listed next were all sequenced from one sample in a study of shared clonotypes between healthy human individuals. Produced via immunoSEQ multiplex PCR; TCRdb's table is partial and in-frame only. The sample includes about 2,500,000 clones, around 94% of them seen just once. Sequences were obtained from naive CD4+ T cells sorted from blood. Subset: CD45RA+ positively selected. Every receptor here comes from a man between 18 and 35 years old in good health.

Comment on this clone: Other DNA sequences in the same sample also yield this CDR3. This rearrangement joins TRBV28 to TRBJ2-3; either TRBD1 or TRBD2 may supply D (5 bases each). Trimming stripped 6 bases from V and 2 bases from J, with 9 bases between. Germline V gene sequence: CDR1 MDHEN, CDR2 SYDVKM. The CDR3 covers 13 residues. CDR3 DNA: TGTGCCAGCAGCCGGGACCTCACAGATACGCAGTATTTT. Protein sequence: CASSRDLTDTQYF.

The chain has TRBV15 and TRBJ2-1; 11 positions match TRBD2. The CDR3 has 18 amino acids. Germline lookup yields CDR1 LNHNV and CDR2 YYDKDF (reference sequence). The V segment lost 1 base and the J segment 7 bases; nucleotides outside the gene matches: 12. The CDR3 DNA is TGTGCCACCAGCAGAGGAGACCGTAGCGGGAGGGCCGGGAATGAGCAGTTCTTC. This gives the protein CATSRGDRSGRAGNEQFF.

The V call is TRBV11-2, the J call TRBJ2-7; 8 nucleotides line up with TRBD2. Unmatched junction bases numbered 13, after V lost 6 bases and J lost 6 bases. Germline-derived CDR1 and CDR2 are SGHAT and FQNNGV. This CDR3 has 15 amino acids. CDR3 in DNA: TGTGCCAGCAGTCTCCCGGGACTAGGTGCGGGCGAGCAGTACTTC. Protein: CASSLPGLGAGEQYF.

The rearrangement uses TRBV7-2 and TRBJ2-7; 7 bases align to TRBD1. CDR3 length: 12 residues. CDR1 is SGHTA, CDR2 FQGNSA, per germline. Trimming at V came to 5 bases and at J to 7 bases, leaving 5 bases not matched to a gene. The DNA for the CDR3 is TGTGCCAGCAGCCCCAGGGGGAGAGAGCAGTACTTC. Its translation is CASSPRGREQYF.

This chain connects TRBV19 to TRBJ1-1; 7 bases are shared with TRBD1. CDR3 size: 16 residues. Unmatched junction bases numbered 11, after V lost 7 bases and J lost 0 bases. Germline-derived CDR1 and CDR2 are LNHDA and SQIVND (reference sequence). As DNA, the CDR3 is TGTGCCAGTATGATGCTCGCAGGGGGGATGAACACTGAAGCTTTCTTT. Translating gives CASMMLAGGMNTEAFF.

The CDR3 sequence: CASSPHGTDFNSPLHF. The CDR3 bases are TGTGCCAGCAGCCCACACGGGACAGACTTTAATTCACCCCTCCACTTT. This rearrangement joins TRBV28 to TRBJ1-6; 7 bases are a match to TRBD1. V gave up 6 bases and J gave up 6 bases; unmatched junction bases: 11. CDR1 and CDR2 (germline): MDHEN, SYDVKM. The CDR3 sequence is 16 residues long.

This sequence joins TRBV19 and TRBJ1-5; 7 nucleotides agree with TRBD1. Germline assignment: CDR1 LNHDA and CDR2 SQIVND (reference sequence). The ends lost 4 bases at V and 5 bases at J; junction bases unmatched: 17. CDR3 size: 18 residues. CDR3 sequence (DNA): TGTGCCAGTAGTACCTTTCAAAGACAGGGTCGGGCACATCAGCCCCAGCATTTT. Residues: CASSTFQRQGRAHQPQHF.

V usage is TRBV28 and J usage is TRBJ1-1, with 7 positions matching TRBD1. The length of the CDR3 is 14 residues. Germline V gives CDR1 MDHEN, CDR2 SYDVKM. Trimming cost V 7 bases and J 0 bases; bases outside gene matches: 5. The CDR3 nucleotides are TGTGCCAGCACCTGGGGGACAGTGAACACTGAAGCTTTCTTT. This sequence encodes CASTWGTVNTEAFF.

The V gene is TRBV4-2, the J gene TRBJ2-7, with 13 positions matching TRBD2. The length of the CDR3 is 19 residues. Per the germline V gene, CDR1 is LGHNA and CDR2 is YNFKEQ. Trimming took 4 bases from V and 1 from J; bases not matched to a gene: 13. This CDR3 reads CASSLGLAGVGTGSYEQYF. CDR3 sequence (DNA): TGTGCCAGCAGCCTTGGACTAGCGGGGGTTGGGACGGGATCCTACGAGCAGTACTTC.

This chain joins TRBV14 and TRBJ2-5; TRBD1 matches at 10 bases. The CDR3 is 16 residues long. The germline V gene has CDR1 SGHDN and CDR2 FVKESK. Losses at the gene ends were 4 bases for V and 5 bases for J; bases not matched to a gene: 10. For the CDR3, the DNA is TGTGCCAGCAGCCGACTCGGGACAGGGGCTTTGGAGACCCAGTACTTC. Encoded protein: CASSRLGTGALETQYF.

A single count supports this clone. The chain couples TRBV7-6 to TRBJ1-1, with D unresolved. The CDR3 runs to 13 residues. V gave up 5 bases and J gave up 8 bases, with 15 bases separating them. The germline gives CDR1 SGHVS, CDR2 FNYEAQ. CDR3 coding DNA: TGTGCCAGCAGCCCCTATGAGGGAGGGGAAGCTTTCTTT. Translated, it gives CASSPYEGGEAFF. The full variable domain, with the rest looked up from reference TRBV7-6 and TRBJ1-1, is GAGVSQSPRYKVTKRGQDVALRCDPISGHVSLYWYRQALGQGPEFLTYFNYEAQQDKSGLPNDRFSAERPEGSISTLTIQRTEQRDSAMYRCASSPYEGGEAFFGQGTRLTVV.

This sequence joins TRBV11-2 and TRBJ1-6; D remains ambiguous. Trimming pared 0 bases from V and 8 bases from J, leaving 8 bases between. The CDR3 has 14 residues. CDR1 is SGHAT and CDR2 is FQNNGV in the germline V gene. The CDR3: CASSLEPDHSPLHF. The CDR3 nucleotides are TGTGCCAGCAGCTTAGAACCGGATCATTCACCCCTCCACTTT. Looking up the rest from reference TRBV11-2 and TRBJ1-6 gives the full variable domain: EAGVAQSPRYKIIEKRQSVAFWCNPISGHATLYWYQQILGQGPKLLIQFQNNGVVDDSQLPKDRFSAERLKGVDSTLKIQPAKLEDSAVYLCASSLEPDHSPLHFGNGTRLTVT.

This clone has more than one count but fewer than ten. CDR3 sequence reads: CASSHTEGLWASEAFF. The CDR3 region has the DNA TGCGCCAGCAGCCACACCGAGGGGCTCTGGGCTTCTGAAGCTTTCTTT. V and J are TRBV5-1 and TRBJ1-1, with a tentative D call TRBD1 (5 bases). This CDR3 has 16 residues. V lost 4 bases and J lost 6, with 22 bases in between. CDR1 is SGHRS and CDR2 is YFSETQ in the germline V gene.

The CDR3 nucleotides are TGTGCCAGTGGTAAGGCCTCCTCTGGAAACACCATATATTTT. It specifies CASGKASSGNTIYF. The V and J genes are TRBV19 and TRBJ1-3; D call uncertain. This CDR3 comprises 14 residues. Trimming took off 8 bases at V and 0 bases at J, with 11 bases between the two ends. Germline V gives CDR1 LNHDA, CDR2 SQIVND (reference sequence).

The chain couples TRBV5-1 to TRBJ2-5; D unresolved. Trimming removed 4 bases from V and 2 bases from J, with 9 bases in between. This CDR3 has 13 amino acids. The V gene's germline CDR1 is SGHRS and CDR2 YFSETQ. CDR3 protein: CASSGVLQETQYF. The CDR3 DNA follows: TGCGCCAGCAGCGGGGTTCTTCAAGAGACCCAGTACTTC.

The rearrangement uses TRBV7-2 and TRBJ2-7, with TRBD2 matching 16 bases. Trimming cost V 5 bases and J 6 bases; bases outside gene matches: 10. From germline, CDR1 is SGHTA and CDR2 FQGNSA. The CDR3 runs 17 residues. The CDR3 spells CASSPPGLAGGLGEQYF. As DNA, the CDR3 is TGTGCCAGCAGCCCGCCGGGACTAGCGGGGGGGCTTGGCGAGCAGTACTTC.

This chain uses TRBV7-9 with TRBJ1-6; tentative D call: TRBD1 (6 bases). Between the trimmed V and J ends, which lost 1 base and 6 bases, there was a span of 13 bases. The germline V gene encodes CDR1 SEHNR and CDR2 FQNEAQ (reference sequence). The CDR3 runs to 16 residues. The CDR3 loop reads CASSLGLTGGNSPLHF. In nucleotides, the CDR3 is TGTGCCAGCAGCTTAGGTCTGACAGGAGGTAATTCACCCCTCCACTTT.

The chain recombines TRBV5-6 with TRBJ1-2, with 8 nucleotides matching TRBD1. With 0 bases clipped from V and 4 bases from J, the junction kept 2 bases outside the gene matches. The CDR3 has 14 residues. CDR1 is SGHDT, CDR2 YYEEEE, per germline. Here the CDR3 reads CASSLAGTGYGYTF. The CDR3 nucleotides read TGTGCCAGCAGCTTGGCCGGGACAGGCTATGGCTACACCTTC.

The chain is built from TRBV4-1 and TRBJ1-6; D not certain. There are 14 residues in the CDR3. Trimming removed 3 bases at V and 9 bases at J, with 12 bases between. Germline V gives CDR1 MGHRA, CDR2 YSYEKL. In DNA form, the CDR3 reads TGCGCCAGCAGCCACCTTGTTCCCGGTTCACCCCTCCACTTT. This gives the protein CASSHLVPGSPLHF.

This rearrangement joins TRBV18 to TRBJ2-3, with TRBD1 matching 8 bases. CDR3 length equals 15 residues. J was trimmed by 2 bases and V by 3 bases; bases with no gene match: 4. CDR1 is KGHSH, CDR2 LQKENI, per germline. Here the CDR3 DNA reads TGTGCCAGCTCACCTAGACAGGGGCCCACAGATACGCAGTATTTT. Translation: CASSPRQGPTDTQYF.

The V and J genes are TRBV10-3 and TRBJ2-3; 15 nucleotides align to TRBD2. Germline CDR1 is ENHRY and CDR2 is SYGVKD. The CDR3 has 16 residues. Unmatched junction bases numbered 5, after V lost 10 bases and J lost 0 bases. The CDR3 is CATGTSGRSSTDTQYF. The CDR3 DNA reads as TGTGCCACCGGGACTAGCGGGAGGAGTAGCACAGATACGCAGTATTTT.

Remarks on this clone: The same CDR3 also results from other DNA sequences found in this sample. For the CDR3, the DNA is TGCGCCAGCAGCTTGGCTTTAGCGGGGGCCCAAGAGACCCAGTACTTC. The encoded protein is CASSLALAGAQETQYF. J is TRBJ2-5 and V is TRBV5-1, with 9 bases that match TRBD2. V lost 0 bases to trimming and J lost 1 base; unmatched junction nucleotides: 4. Germline CDR1 and CDR2: SGHRS and YFSETQ. CDR3 length equals 16 residues.

About this clone itself: Sequence at one end of the junction differs from germline and may be a read error. The chain is built from TRBV19 and TRBJ2-1, with D possibly matching TRBD2 (6 bases). Germline V gives CDR1 LNHDA, CDR2 SQIVND (reference sequence). The CDR3 spans 13 residues. The chain's CDR3 is CASRRDSSNEQFF. The DNA for the CDR3 is TGTGCCAGTAGAAGGGACTCCTCCAATGAGCAGTTCTTC.

This chain uses TRBV6-1 with TRBJ1-6; no reliable D call. Trimming removed 7 bases from V and 8 bases from J, with 15 bases in between. CDR1 MNHNS and CDR2 SASEGT come from the germline V gene. The CDR3 consists of 14 residues. The CDR3 spells CASTAGGKHSPLHF. For the CDR3, the DNA is TGTGCCAGCACTGCGGGTGGGAAACATTCACCCCTCCACTTT.